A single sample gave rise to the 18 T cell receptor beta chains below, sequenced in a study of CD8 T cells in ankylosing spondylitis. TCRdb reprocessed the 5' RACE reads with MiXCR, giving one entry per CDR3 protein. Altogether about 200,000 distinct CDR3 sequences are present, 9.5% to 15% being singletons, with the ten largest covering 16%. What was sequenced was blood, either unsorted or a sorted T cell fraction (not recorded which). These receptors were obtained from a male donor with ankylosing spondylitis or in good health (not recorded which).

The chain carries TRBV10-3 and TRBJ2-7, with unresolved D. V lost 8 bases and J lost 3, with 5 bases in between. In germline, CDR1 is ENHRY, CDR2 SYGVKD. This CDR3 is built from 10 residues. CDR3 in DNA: TGTGCCATCGGTAGCTACGAGCAGTACTTC. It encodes CAIGSYEQYF.

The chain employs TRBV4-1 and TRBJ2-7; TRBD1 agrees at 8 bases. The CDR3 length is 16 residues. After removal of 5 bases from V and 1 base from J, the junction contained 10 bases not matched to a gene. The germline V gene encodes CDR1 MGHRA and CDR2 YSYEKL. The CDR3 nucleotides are TGCGCCAGCAGCGCTCAGACAGGGGACGGGTCCTACGAGCAGTACTTC. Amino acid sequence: CASSAQTGDGSYEQYF.

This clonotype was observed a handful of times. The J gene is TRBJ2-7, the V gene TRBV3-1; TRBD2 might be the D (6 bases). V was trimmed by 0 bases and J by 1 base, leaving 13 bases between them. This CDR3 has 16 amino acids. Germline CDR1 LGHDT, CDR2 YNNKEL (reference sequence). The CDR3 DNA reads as TGTGCCAGCAGCCAAGAAGGAGGGCCAGCTTCCTACGAGCAGTACTTC. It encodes CASSQEGGPASYEQYF.

The DNA for the CDR3 is TGCAGTGCTAGTTCTAGTTTTCTGCTCAATTCACCCCTCCACTTT. The encoded protein is CSASSSFLLNSPLHF. The chain carries TRBV20-1 and TRBJ1-6; the D is unclear. Germline V gene sequence: CDR1 DFQATT, CDR2 SNEGSKA (reference sequence). The CDR3 runs to 15 residues. The V gene lost 3 bases and the J gene lost 7 bases, with 16 bases spanning the gap.

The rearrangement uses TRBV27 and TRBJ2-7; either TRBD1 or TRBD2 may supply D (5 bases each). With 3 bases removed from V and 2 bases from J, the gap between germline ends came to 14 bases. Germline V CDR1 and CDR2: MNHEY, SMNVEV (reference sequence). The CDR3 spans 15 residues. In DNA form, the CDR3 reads TGTGCCAGCAGTTTTTTCGGGGACCGGACCTACGAGCAGTACTTC. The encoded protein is CASSFFGDRTYEQYF.

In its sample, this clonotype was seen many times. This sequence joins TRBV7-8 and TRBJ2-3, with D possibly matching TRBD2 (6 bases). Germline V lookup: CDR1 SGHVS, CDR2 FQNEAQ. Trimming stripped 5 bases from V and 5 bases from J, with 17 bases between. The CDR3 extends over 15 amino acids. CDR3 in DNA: TGTGCCAGCAGCCCCCAGGGCGGGGTTGGAGATACGCAGTATTTT. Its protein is CASSPQGGVGDTQYF.

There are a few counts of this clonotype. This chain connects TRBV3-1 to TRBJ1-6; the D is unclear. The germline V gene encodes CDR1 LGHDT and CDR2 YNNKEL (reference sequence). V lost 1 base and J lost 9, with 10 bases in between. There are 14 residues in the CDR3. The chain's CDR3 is CASSQGEDISPLHF. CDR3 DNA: TGTGCCAGCAGCCAAGGGGAAGATATTTCACCCCTCCACTTT. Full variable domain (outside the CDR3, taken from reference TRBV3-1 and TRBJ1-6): DTAVSQTPKYLVTQMGNDKSIKCEQNLGHDTMYWYKQDSKKFLKIMFSYNNKELIINETVPNRFSPKSPDKAHLNLHINSLELGDSAVYFCASSQGEDISPLHFGNGTRLTVT.

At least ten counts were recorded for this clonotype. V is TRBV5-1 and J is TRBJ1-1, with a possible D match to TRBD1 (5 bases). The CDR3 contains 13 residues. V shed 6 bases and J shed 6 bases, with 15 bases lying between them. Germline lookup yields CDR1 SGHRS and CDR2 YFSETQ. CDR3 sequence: CASTPRGEPEAFF. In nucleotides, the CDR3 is TGCGCCAGCACCCCCCGAGGGGAGCCTGAAGCTTTCTTT.

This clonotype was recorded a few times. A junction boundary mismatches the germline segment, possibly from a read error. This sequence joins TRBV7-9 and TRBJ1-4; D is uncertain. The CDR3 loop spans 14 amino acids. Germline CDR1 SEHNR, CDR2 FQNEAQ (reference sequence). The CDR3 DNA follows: TGTGCCAGCAGCCGGGTCTCGACTAGTGAAAAACTGTTTTTT. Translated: CASSRVSTSEKLFF.

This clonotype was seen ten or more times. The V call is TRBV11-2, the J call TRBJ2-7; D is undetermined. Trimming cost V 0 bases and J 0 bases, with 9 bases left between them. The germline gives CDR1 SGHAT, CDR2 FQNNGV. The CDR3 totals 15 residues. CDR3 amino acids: CASSLEYGPSYEQYF. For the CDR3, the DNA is TGTGCCAGCAGCTTAGAATACGGACCCTCCTACGAGCAGTACTTC.

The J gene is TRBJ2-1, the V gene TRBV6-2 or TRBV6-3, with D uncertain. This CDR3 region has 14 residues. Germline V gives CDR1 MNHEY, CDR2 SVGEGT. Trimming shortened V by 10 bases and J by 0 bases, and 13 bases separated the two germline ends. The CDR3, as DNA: TGTGCCACCGGCGAAATAAGCTCCTACAATGAGCAGTTCTTC. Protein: CATGEISSYNEQFF.

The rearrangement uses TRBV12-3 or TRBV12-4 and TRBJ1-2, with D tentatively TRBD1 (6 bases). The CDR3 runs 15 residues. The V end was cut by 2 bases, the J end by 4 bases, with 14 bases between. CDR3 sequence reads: CASSLLRAGAYGYTF. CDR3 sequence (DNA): TGTGCCAGCAGTTTACTCCGGGCAGGGGCCTATGGCTACACCTTC.

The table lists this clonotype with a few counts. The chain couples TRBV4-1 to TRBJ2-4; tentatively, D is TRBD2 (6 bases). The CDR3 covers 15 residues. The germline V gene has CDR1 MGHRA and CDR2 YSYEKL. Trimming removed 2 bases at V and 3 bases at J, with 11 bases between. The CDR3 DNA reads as TGCGCCAGCAGCCAATTGCAGGGAGGCAAAAACATTCAGTACTTC. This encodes CASSQLQGGKNIQYF.

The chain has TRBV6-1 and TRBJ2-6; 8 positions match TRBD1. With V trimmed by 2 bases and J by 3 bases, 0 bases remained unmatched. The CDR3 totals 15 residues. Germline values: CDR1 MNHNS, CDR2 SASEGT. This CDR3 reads CASSETGGGANVLTF. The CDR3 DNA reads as TGTGCCAGCAGTGAAACAGGGGGTGGGGCCAACGTCCTGACTTTC.

Written as DNA, the CDR3 is TGTGCCAGCAGTGAATGGGGGACTAGCGCTCGGGGTGAGCAGTTCTTC. As protein: CASSEWGTSARGEQFF. The rearrangement joins TRBV25-1 to TRBJ2-1, with 10 bases fitting TRBD2. Germline V gene lookup returns CDR1 MGHDK and CDR2 SYGVNS. V shed 1 base and J 9 bases; nucleotides not matched to a gene: 9. CDR3 length equals 16 residues.

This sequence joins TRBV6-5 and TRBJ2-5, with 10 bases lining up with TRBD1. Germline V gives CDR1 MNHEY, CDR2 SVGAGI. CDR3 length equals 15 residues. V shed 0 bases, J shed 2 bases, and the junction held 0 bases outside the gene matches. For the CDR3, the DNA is TGTGCCAGCAGTTACTCGGACAGGGGGCAAGAGACCCAGTACTTC. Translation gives CASSYSDRGQETQYF.

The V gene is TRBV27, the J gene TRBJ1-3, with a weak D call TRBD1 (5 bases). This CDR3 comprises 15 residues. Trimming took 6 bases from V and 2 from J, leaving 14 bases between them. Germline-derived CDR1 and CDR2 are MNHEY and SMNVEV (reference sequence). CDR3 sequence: CASSLDMPPGNTIYF. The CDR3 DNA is TGTGCCAGCAGCCTGGACATGCCTCCTGGAAACACCATATATTTT.

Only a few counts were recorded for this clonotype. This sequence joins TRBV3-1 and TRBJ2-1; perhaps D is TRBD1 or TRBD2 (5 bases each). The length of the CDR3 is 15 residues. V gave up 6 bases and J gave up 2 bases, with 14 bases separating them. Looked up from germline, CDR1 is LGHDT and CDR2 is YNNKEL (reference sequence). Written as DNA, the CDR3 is TGTGCCAGCAGTCGGTTTCAGGGACCCTACAATGAGCAGTTCTTC. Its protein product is CASSRFQGPYNEQFF.